The 13 T cell receptor beta chains given below trace back to one sample, sequenced in a study of beta chain features in type 1 diabetes. Isolated RNA was reverse transcribed in full, so expressed TCRB transcripts were sequenced. The protocol was immunoSEQ multiplex PCR, while the TCRdb copy is restricted to in-frame clones and leaves out a portion. Found here are under 300,000 clones, 25% to 30% of them singletons; the top ten hold under 4.5%. Sequencing used central memory CD4+ T cells from blood. The receptor set was obtained from a young man in good health.

Written as DNA, the CDR3 is TGTGCCAGCAGTCCCTCCCTCGCAAATCAGCCCCAGCATTTT. Amino acid sequence: CASSPSLANQPQHF. The chain carries TRBV27 and TRBJ1-5, with unresolved D. V lost 5 bases, J lost 4 bases, and 12 bases lay in between. The CDR3 length is 14 residues. The germline V gene encodes CDR1 MNHEY and CDR2 SMNVEV (reference sequence).

This clone has just a few counts. This chain uses TRBV5-1 with TRBJ2-3; 14 bases agree with TRBD2. The ends lost 4 bases at V and 3 bases at J; junction bases unmatched: 7. The CDR3 is 17 residues long. The germline V gene has CDR1 SGHRS and CDR2 YFSETQ. Written as DNA, the CDR3 is TGCGCCAGCAGCAAAGGGACTAGCGGGAGTGGGACAGATACGCAGTATTTT. The encoded protein is CASSKGTSGSGTDTQYF.

The chain recombines TRBV4-1 with TRBJ2-1; D perhaps matches TRBD2 (5 bases). This CDR3 contains 16 residues. Trimming removed 3 bases from V and 0 bases from J, with 12 bases in between. Germline lookup yields CDR1 MGHRA and CDR2 YSYEKL. The CDR3 protein is CASSHKTGSSYNEQFF. The CDR3, as DNA: TGCGCCAGCAGCCACAAAACTGGGAGCTCCTACAATGAGCAGTTCTTC.

This clone was detected ten times or more. The chain carries TRBV27 and TRBJ2-1; D might be TRBD1 (5 bases). The CDR3 runs to 15 residues. The germline V gene encodes CDR1 MNHEY and CDR2 SMNVEV (reference sequence). Trimming shortened V by 5 bases and J by 0 bases, and 11 bases separated the two germline ends. In DNA, the CDR3 is TGTGCCAGCAGTCGACAGAGCTACTCCTACAATGAGCAGTTCTTC. Protein: CASSRQSYSYNEQFF.

This clone was recorded a few times. V usage is TRBV10-2 and J usage is TRBJ2-3, with 7 bases identical to TRBD2. The V gene's germline CDR1 is WSHSY and CDR2 SAAADI. The V and J ends lost 2 bases and 2 bases, in that order; junction bases with no gene match: 4. The CDR3 sequence is 15 residues long. This chain's CDR3 is CASSELAALTDTQYF. The DNA of the CDR3 is TGCGCCAGCAGTGAGCTAGCGGCTCTCACAGATACGCAGTATTTT.

This rearrangement joins TRBV7-2 to TRBJ2-2; D might be TRBD2 (6 bases). The CDR3 is 12 residues long. Looked up from germline, CDR1 is SGHTA and CDR2 is FQGNSA. Trimming removed 5 bases from V and 7 bases from J, with 8 bases in between. DNA for the CDR3: TGTGCCAGCAGCCGGGAGATCGGGGAGCTGTTTTTT. Protein product: CASSREIGELFF.

This clone appeared a few times. This sequence joins TRBV4-3 and TRBJ2-7, with TRBD1 matching over 9 bases. J gave up 6 bases and V 3 bases, and 12 bases lay outside the gene matches. Per germline, CDR1 LGHNA and CDR2 YSLEER. CDR3 length: 16 amino acids. The CDR3 nucleotides read TGCGCCAGCAGCCAGAATCCGGGACAGGGAGGGCCCGAGCAGTACTTC. It codes for CASSQNPGQGGPEQYF.

In its sample, this clone was seen a few times. V is TRBV29-1 and J is TRBJ1-1, with 8 bases lining up with TRBD1. The length of the CDR3 is 13 residues. In germline, CDR1 is SQVTM, CDR2 ANQGSEA. Trimming at V came to 7 bases and at J to 0 bases, leaving 4 bases not matched to a gene. CDR3 amino acids: CSGGQGMNTEAFF. The CDR3 DNA reads TGCAGCGGCGGACAGGGCATGAACACTGAAGCTTTCTTT.

This clone came up a few times. The chain carries TRBV5-1 and TRBJ1-4; D not resolved. The germline gives CDR1 SGHRS, CDR2 YFSETQ. The CDR3 is 14 residues long. V lost 2 bases and J lost 8, with 13 bases in between. The CDR3 bases are TGCGCCAGCAGCTTAGGTTCGCCGGAGGAAAAACTGTTTTTT. Translation gives CASSLGSPEEKLFF.

The chain has TRBV27 and TRBJ2-7; TRBD2 matches at 9 bases. Germline V gives CDR1 MNHEY, CDR2 SMNVEV (reference sequence). The V segment lost 6 bases and the J segment 6 bases; nucleotides outside the gene matches: 18. The CDR3 runs to 17 residues. CDR3 nucleotide sequence: TGTGCCAGCAGCATATTGAGCGGGGGGTGGAGTCCCGCCGAGCAGTACTTC. Translated: CASSILSGGWSPAEQYF.

This chain joins TRBV7-6 and TRBJ1-2; D ambiguous. In germline, CDR1 is SGHVS, CDR2 FNYEAQ. V shed 3 bases and J shed 8 bases, with 16 bases lying between them. This CDR3 is built from 14 residues. CDR3 nucleotide sequence: TGTGCCAGCAGCTTTAACGGCCAAGGGAAGGGCTACACCTTC. It encodes CASSFNGQGKGYTF.

The chain has TRBV21-1 and TRBJ2-7. TRBV21-1 is an annotated pseudogene. The CDR3 spans 13 residues. This CDR3 is CASSKGKGHEQYF. CDR3 in DNA: TGTGCCAGCAGCAAAGGGAAAGGCCACGAGCAGTACTTC.

This clone appeared a few times. CDR3 amino acids: CASRQGNYGYTF. The CDR3, as DNA: TGTGCCAGTCGACAGGGAAACTATGGCTACACCTTC. V is TRBV25-1 and J is TRBJ1-2; 7 nucleotides agree with TRBD1. Germline V gene lookup returns CDR1 MGHDK and CDR2 SYGVNS. J was trimmed by 2 bases and V by 9 bases; bases with no gene match: 3. The CDR3 is 12 residues long.